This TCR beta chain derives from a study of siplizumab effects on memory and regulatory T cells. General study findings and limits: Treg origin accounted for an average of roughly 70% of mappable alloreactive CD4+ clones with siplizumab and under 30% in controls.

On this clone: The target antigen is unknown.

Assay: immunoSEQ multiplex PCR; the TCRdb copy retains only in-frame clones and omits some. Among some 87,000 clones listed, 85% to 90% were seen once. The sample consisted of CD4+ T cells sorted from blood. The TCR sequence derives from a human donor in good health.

The CDR3 protein is CASSPDRGRNTEAFF. The DNA for the CDR3 is TGTGCCAGCAGCCCGGACAGGGGGCGTAACACTGAAGCTTTCTTT. V usage is TRBV28 and J usage is TRBJ1-1; 11 nucleotides align to TRBD1. The CDR3 has 15 amino acids. The germline CDR1 and CDR2 sequences are MDHEN and SYDVKM. With V trimmed by 6 bases and J by 2 bases, 5 bases remained unmatched. Full variable domain (outside the CDR3, taken from reference TRBV28 and TRBJ1-1): DVKVTQSSRYLVKRTGEKVFLECVQDMDHENMFWYRQDPGLGLRLIYFSYDVKMKEKGDIPEGYSVSREKKERFSLILESASTNQTSMYLCASSPDRGRNTEAFFGQGTRLTVV.